The 13 T cell receptor beta chains reported below all come from one sample, sequenced in a study of CD8 T cells in cerebrospinal fluid in Alzheimer's disease. TCRdb re-called the 10x single-cell sequencing reads; every CDR3 protein appears as one record, without DNA. Its clone listing holds about 1,100 distinct CDR3 sequences. Material: cerebrospinal fluid. The receptors were sampled from a human donor in good health.

This clonotype is called medium-sized based on its frequency. CDR3 protein: CASSGDRGDEQFF. The chain carries TRBV2 and TRBJ2-1; with no DNA, the TCRdb D assignment of TRBD1 cannot be verified. Germline V gene sequence: CDR1 SNHLY, CDR2 FYNNEI. This CDR3 is built from 13 residues.

Measured by frequency, this clonotype is medium-sized. V is TRBV6-2 or TRBV6-3 and J is TRBJ1-5; TCRdb names TRBD1, which stays unverified in the absence of DNA. Germline V gene data show CDR1 as MNHEY and CDR2 as SVGEGT. The CDR3 runs 15 residues. CDR3: CASRTDRMSHQPQHF.

By frequency, this clonotype is medium-sized. This chain connects TRBV19 to TRBJ1-2. Germline-derived CDR1 and CDR2 are LNHDA and SQIVND (reference sequence). CDR3 length equals 14 residues. The CDR3 region is CASSKGMRFYGYTF.

By frequency, this clonotype registers medium-sized. The CDR3 loop is CATSDQRLQKADTQYF. The gene calls are TRBV24-1 and TRBJ2-3. From germline, CDR1 is KGHDR and CDR2 SFDVKD. This CDR3 region has 16 residues.

Its frequency marks this clonotype as medium-sized (0.01 to 0.1%). The rearrangement joins TRBV11-2 to TRBJ2-3; absent DNA, TCRdb's TRBD1 call cannot be checked. CDR3 length: 15 amino acids. Germline V gives CDR1 SGHAT, CDR2 FQNNGV. CDR3 sequence reads: CASSTYRGKADTQYF.

According to its frequency, this clonotype is large. The CDR3 loop is CASSPKRGNTGELFF. The chain joins TRBV7-2 to TRBJ2-2; TCRdb's D call of TRBD2 is untestable without DNA. Germline-derived CDR1 and CDR2 are SGHTA and FQGNSA. The CDR3 contains 15 residues.

This clonotype shows up as medium-sized (0.01 to 0.1%) by frequency. This rearrangement joins TRBV7-2 to TRBJ1-2. The CDR3 length is 13 residues. Germline values: CDR1 SGHTA, CDR2 FQGNSA. The CDR3 loop is CASSLARESGYTF.

This clonotype registers hyperexpanded by frequency. The V gene is TRBV2, the J gene TRBJ2-3. In germline, CDR1 is SNHLY, CDR2 FYNNEI. There are 15 residues in the CDR3. The CDR3 protein is CASSDLGLDTDTQYF.

The chain couples TRBV7-8 to TRBJ1-1; with no DNA, the TCRdb D assignment of TRBD1 cannot be verified. Looked up from germline, CDR1 is SGHVS and CDR2 is FQNEAQ. CDR3 length: 14 residues. The CDR3 reads CASSQEPGGTEAFF.

The chain uses TRBV3-1 and TRBJ2-7; lacking DNA, the TRBD2 call made by TCRdb goes unchecked. CDR3 length equals 13 residues. CDR1 is LGHDT and CDR2 is YNNKEL in the germline V gene (reference sequence). The CDR3 sequence: CASSTYQGHEQYF.

This clonotype is classed as medium-sized by frequency. CDR3: CASSRASTDTQYF. The rearrangement links TRBV11-3 to TRBJ2-3. The CDR3 has 13 amino acids. Per the germline V gene, CDR1 is SGHNT and CDR2 is YENEEA. The variable domain in full, completed from reference TRBV11-3 and TRBJ2-3, reads EAGVVQSPRYKIIEKKQPVAFWCNPISGHNTLYWYLQNLGQGPELLIRYENEEAVDDSQLPKDRFSAERLKGVDSTLKIQPAELGDSAVYLCASSRASTDTQYFGPGTRLTVL.

This clonotype registers large by frequency. This chain uses TRBV7-9 with TRBJ1-1; TCRdb selects TRBD1, and the lack of DNA leaves this call unchecked. The germline V gene has CDR1 SEHNR and CDR2 FQNEAQ (reference sequence). The CDR3 covers 13 residues. Here the CDR3 reads CASSRGAATEAFF.

By frequency, this clonotype is medium-sized (0.01 to 0.1%). This chain joins TRBV5-8 and TRBJ1-2; the D gene TCRdb calls, TRBD1, cannot be checked with no DNA. This CDR3 has 17 residues. In germline, CDR1 is SGHTS, CDR2 YDEGEE. The CDR3 loop reads CASSSETPGQGFYGYTF.